The entry below gives a single TCR beta chain sequence along with its context. The source of the sample is a study of blood T cell repertoires in COVID-19. In the study overall: Sites across the United States, Italy and Spain contributed samples from acute and convalescent COVID-19. The analysed material was cDNA or gDNA that came from T cells, B-cell-depleted T cells, or PBMCs.

V gave up 3 bases and J gave up 0 bases, with 9 bases separating them. The germline V gene has CDR1 LNHDA and CDR2 SQIVND (reference sequence). The CDR3 covers 15 residues. In the original analysis: Amplification of reference gene primers was used by the study to estimate nucleated cell counts. Profiled with immunoSEQ multiplex PCR; TCRdb holds only in-frame clones, not every one. V and J calls and clone size are as listed in that table; D and trimming were resolved from the DNA. The table lists some 94,000 clones, about 83% of them singletons. The TCR comes from a man between 70 and 80 years old with active or convalescent COVID-19. V and J are TRBV19 and TRBJ1-3, with a possible D match to TRBD1 (6 bases). The sequenced sample consisted of peripheral blood. CDR3: CASSIGTPSGNTIYF. The CDR3 region has the DNA TGTGCCAGTAGTATCGGGACACCCTCTGGAAACACCATATATTTT.